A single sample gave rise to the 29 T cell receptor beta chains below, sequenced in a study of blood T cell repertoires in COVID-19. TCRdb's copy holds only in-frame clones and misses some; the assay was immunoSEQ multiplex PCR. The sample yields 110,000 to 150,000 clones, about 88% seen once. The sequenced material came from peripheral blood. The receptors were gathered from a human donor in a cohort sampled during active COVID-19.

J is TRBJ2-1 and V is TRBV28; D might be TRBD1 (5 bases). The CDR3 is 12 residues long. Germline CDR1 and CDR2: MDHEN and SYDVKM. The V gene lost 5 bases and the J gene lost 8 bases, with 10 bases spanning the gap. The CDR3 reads CASSHRIYEQFF. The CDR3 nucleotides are TGTGCCAGCAGTCACAGGATCTATGAGCAGTTCTTC.

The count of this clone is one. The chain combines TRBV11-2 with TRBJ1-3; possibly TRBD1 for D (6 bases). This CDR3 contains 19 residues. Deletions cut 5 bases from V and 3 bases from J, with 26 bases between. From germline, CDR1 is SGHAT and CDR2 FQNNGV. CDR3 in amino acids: CASSITPSTGGWNGNTIYF. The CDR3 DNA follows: TGTGCCAGCAGCATAACCCCCTCGACAGGTGGTTGGAATGGAAACACCATATATTTT. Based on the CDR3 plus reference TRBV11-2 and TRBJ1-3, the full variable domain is EAGVAQSPRYKIIEKRQSVAFWCNPISGHATLYWYQQILGQGPKLLIQFQNNGVVDDSQLPKDRFSAERLKGVDSTLKIQPAKLEDSAVYLCASSITPSTGGWNGNTIYFGEGSWLTVV.

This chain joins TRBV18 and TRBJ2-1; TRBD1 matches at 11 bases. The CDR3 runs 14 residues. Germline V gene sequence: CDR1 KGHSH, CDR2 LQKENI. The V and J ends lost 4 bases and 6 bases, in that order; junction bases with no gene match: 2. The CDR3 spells CASSRGQGGNEQFF. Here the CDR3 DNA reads TGTGCCAGCTCACGGGGACAGGGGGGCAATGAGCAGTTCTTC.

CDR3 amino acids: CASSHGLAGYEQYF. Here the CDR3 DNA reads TGTGCCAGCAGCCACGGACTAGCGGGATACGAGCAGTACTTC. The chain is built from TRBV3-1 (or the pseudogene TRBV3-2) and TRBJ2-7; 12 bases agree with TRBD2. Germline V gene lookup returns CDR1 LGHDT and CDR2 YNNKEL (reference sequence). The length of the CDR3 is 14 residues. The ends lost 3 bases at V and 4 bases at J; junction bases unmatched: 1.

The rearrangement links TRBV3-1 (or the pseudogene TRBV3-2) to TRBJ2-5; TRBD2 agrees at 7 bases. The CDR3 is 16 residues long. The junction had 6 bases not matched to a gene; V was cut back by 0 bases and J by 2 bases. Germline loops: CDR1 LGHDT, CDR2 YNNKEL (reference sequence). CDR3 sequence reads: CASSQDRLAVQETQYF. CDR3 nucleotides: TGTGCCAGCAGCCAAGATCGGCTAGCGGTACAAGAGACCCAGTACTTC.

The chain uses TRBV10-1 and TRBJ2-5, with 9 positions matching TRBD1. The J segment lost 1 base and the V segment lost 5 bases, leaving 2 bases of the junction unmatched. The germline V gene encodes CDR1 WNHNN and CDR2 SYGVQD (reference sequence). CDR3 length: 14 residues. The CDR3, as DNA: TGCGCCAGCAGTACGGACAGGGGCCAAGAGACCCAGTACTTC. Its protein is CASSTDRGQETQYF.

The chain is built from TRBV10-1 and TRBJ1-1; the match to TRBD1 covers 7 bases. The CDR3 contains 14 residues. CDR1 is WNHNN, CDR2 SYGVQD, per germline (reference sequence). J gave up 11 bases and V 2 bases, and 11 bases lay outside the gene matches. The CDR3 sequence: CASSETAWDRSAFF. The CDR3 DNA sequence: TGCGCCAGCAGTGAGACGGCATGGGACAGATCGGCTTTCTTT.

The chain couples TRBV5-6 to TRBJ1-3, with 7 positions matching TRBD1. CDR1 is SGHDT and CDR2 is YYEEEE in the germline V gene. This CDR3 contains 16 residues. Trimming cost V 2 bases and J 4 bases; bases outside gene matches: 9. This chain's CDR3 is CASSFEEGARGNTIYF. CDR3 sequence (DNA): TGTGCCAGCAGCTTCGAGGAGGGGGCGAGGGGAAACACCATATATTTT.

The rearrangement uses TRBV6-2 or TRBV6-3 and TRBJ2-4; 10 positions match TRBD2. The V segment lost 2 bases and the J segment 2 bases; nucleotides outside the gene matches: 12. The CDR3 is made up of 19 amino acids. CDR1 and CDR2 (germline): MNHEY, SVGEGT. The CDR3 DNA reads TGTGCCAGCAGTTACGTGACTAGCGGGTTGGAGGGAACCAAAAACATTCAGTACTTC. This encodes CASSYVTSGLEGTKNIQYF.

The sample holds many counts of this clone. CDR3 DNA sequence: TGTGCCTGGAGTGTAGAAGCGGGGGGGCCCTACGAGCAGTACTTC. Encoded protein: CAWSVEAGGPYEQYF. The chain combines TRBV30 with TRBJ2-7; TRBD2 aligns across 10 bases. J was trimmed by 2 bases and V by 0 bases; bases with no gene match: 4. The CDR3 has 15 residues. The germline CDR1 and CDR2 sequences are GTSNPN and SVGIG (reference sequence).

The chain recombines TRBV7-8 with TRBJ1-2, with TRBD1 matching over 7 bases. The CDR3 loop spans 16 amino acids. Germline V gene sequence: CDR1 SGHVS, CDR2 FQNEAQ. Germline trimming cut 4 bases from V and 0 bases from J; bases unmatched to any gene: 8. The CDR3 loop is CASSSRRTGANYGYTF. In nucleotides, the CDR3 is TGTGCCAGCAGCTCGAGACGAACAGGGGCTAACTATGGCTACACCTTC.

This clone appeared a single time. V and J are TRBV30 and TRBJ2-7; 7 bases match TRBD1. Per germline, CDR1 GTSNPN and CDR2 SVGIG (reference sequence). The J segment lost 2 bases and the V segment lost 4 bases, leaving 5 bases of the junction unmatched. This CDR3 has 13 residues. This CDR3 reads CAWNRDSPYEQYF. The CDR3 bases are TGTGCCTGGAATCGGGACAGTCCCTACGAGCAGTACTTC.

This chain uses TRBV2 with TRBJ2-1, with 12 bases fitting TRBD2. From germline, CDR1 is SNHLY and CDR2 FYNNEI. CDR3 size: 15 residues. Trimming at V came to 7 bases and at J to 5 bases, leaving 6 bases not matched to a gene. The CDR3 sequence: CASKWASGGDNEQFF. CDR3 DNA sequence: TGTGCCAGCAAGTGGGCTAGCGGGGGGGACAATGAGCAGTTCTTC.

The CDR3 nucleotides are TGTGCCAGCAGCGCCCGACTACGGTCGGAGACCCAGTACTTC. Its protein is CASSARLRSETQYF. The chain recombines TRBV5-6 with TRBJ2-5, with D possibly being TRBD2 (5 bases). Germline V gene lookup returns CDR1 SGHDT and CDR2 YYEEEE. This CDR3 has 14 amino acids. V gave up 4 bases and J gave up 5 bases, with 15 bases separating them.

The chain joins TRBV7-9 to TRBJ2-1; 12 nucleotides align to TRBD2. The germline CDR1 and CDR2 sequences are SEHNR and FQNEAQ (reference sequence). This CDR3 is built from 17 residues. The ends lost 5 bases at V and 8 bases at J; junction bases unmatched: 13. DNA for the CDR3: TGTGCCAGCAGCACTACCCTAGCGGGAGGGGACTGGGATGAGCAGTTCTTC. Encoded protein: CASSTTLAGGDWDEQFF.

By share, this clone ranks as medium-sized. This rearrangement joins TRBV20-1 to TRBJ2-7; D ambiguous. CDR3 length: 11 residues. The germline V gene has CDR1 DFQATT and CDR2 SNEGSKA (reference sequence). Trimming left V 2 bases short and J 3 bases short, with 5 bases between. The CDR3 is CSARQDYEQYF. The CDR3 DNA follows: TGCAGTGCTAGACAGGACTACGAGCAGTACTTC.

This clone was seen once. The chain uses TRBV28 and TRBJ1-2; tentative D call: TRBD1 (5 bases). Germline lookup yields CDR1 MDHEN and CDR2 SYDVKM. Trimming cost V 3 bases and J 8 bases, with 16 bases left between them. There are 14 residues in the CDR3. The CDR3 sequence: CASSLYLRDRGYTF. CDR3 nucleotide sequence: TGTGCCAGCAGTTTGTATCTCAGGGATCGGGGCTACACCTTC.

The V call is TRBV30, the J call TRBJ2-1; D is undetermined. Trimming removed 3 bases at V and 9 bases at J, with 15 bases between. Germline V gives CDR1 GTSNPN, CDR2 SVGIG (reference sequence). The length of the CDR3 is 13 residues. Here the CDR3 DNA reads TGTGCCTGGAGCCCATTCCCCAGCGCTGAGCAGTTCTTC. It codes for CAWSPFPSAEQFF.

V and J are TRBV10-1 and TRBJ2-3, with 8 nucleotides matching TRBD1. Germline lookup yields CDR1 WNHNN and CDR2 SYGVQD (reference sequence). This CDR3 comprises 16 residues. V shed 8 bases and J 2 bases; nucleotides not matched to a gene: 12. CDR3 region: CASRKGGQDYTDTQYF. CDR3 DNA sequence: TGCGCCAGCCGGAAGGGGGGACAGGACTACACAGATACGCAGTATTTT.

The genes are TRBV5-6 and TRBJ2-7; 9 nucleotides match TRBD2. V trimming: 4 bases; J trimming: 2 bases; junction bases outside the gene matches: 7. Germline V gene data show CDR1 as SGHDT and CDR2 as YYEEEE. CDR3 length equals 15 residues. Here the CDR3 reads CASSPSAGGPYEQYF. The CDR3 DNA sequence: TGTGCCAGCAGCCCATCAGCGGGGGGCCCCTACGAGCAGTACTTC.

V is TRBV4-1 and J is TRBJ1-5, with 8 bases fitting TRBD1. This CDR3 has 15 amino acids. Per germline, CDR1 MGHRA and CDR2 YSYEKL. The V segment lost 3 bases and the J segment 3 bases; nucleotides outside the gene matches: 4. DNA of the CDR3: TGCGCCAGCAGCCATGCAGGGGGCGACAATCAGCCCCAGCATTTT. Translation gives CASSHAGGDNQPQHF.

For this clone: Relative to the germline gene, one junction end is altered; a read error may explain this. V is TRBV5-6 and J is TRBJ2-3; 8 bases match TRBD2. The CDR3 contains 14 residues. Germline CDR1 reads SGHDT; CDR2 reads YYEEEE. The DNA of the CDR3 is TGTGCCAGCAGTATCTGGACTAGCATAGATACGCAGTATTTT. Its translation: CASSIWTSIDTQYF.

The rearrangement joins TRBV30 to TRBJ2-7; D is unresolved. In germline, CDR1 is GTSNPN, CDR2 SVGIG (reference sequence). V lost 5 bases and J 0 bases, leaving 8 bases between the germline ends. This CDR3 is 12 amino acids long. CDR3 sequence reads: CAWVLSSYEQYF. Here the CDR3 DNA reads TGTGCCTGGGTCTTGAGCTCCTACGAGCAGTACTTC.

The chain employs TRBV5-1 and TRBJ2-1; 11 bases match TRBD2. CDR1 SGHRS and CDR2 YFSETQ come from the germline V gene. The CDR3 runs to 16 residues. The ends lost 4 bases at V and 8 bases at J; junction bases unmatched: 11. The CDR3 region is CASSAKLAGVTDEQFF. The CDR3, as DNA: TGCGCCAGCAGCGCAAAACTAGCGGGGGTTACGGATGAGCAGTTCTTC.

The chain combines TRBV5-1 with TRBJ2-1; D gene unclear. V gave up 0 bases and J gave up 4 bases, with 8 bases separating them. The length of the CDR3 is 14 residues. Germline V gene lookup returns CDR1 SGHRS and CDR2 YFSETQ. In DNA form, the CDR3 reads TGCGCCAGCAGCTTGGAGGCGACATACAATGAGCAGTTCTTC. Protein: CASSLEATYNEQFF.

This chain's CDR3 is CASKLKIWTSGGEYKETQYF. DNA of the CDR3: TGTGCCAGCAAGCTAAAAATATGGACTAGCGGGGGAGAATATAAAGAGACCCAGTACTTC. The chain carries TRBV21-1 and TRBJ2-5; TRBD2, the D gene given by the table, was not confirmed from the DNA. TRBV21-1 is assigned pseudogene status. The CDR3 runs to 20 residues.

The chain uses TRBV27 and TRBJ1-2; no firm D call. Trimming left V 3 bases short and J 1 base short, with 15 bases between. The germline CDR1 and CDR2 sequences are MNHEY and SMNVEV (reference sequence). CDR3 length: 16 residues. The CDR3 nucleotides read TGTGCCAGCAGTTTCCAGAGGAGCTACTATAACTATGGCTACACCTTC. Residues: CASSFQRSYYNYGYTF.

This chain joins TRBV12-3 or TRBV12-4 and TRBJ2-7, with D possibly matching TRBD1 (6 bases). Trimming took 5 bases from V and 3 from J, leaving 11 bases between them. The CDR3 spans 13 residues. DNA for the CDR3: TGTGCCAGCAGTCCCTGGACAGTCTACGAGCAGTACTTC. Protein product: CASSPWTVYEQYF.

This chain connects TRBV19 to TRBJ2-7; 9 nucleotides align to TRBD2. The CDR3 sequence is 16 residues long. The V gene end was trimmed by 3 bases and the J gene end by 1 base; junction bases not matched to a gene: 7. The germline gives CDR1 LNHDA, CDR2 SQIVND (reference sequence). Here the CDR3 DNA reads TGTGCCAGTAGTATTTCGGGTCTAGCGGGGTCCTACGAGCAGTACTTC. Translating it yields CASSISGLAGSYEQYF.